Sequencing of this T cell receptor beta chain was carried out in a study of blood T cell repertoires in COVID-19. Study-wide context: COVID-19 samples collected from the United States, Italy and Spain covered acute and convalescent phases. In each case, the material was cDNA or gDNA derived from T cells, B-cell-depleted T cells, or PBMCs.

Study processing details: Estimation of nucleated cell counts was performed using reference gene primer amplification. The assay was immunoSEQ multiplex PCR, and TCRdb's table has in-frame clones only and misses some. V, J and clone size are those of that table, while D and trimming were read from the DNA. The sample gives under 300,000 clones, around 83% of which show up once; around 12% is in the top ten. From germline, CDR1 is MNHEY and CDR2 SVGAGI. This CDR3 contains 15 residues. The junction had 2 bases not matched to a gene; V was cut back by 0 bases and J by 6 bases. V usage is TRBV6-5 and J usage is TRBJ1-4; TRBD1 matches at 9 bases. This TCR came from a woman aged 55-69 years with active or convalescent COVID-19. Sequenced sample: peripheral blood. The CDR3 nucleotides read TGTGCCAGCAGTTACTCAACAGGGGGCCATGAAAAACTGTTTTTT. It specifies CASSYSTGGHEKLFF.